This T cell receptor beta chain was recorded in a study of radiotherapy plus CTLA-4 blockade in lung cancer. Regarding the study as a whole: Interferon-beta, together with early blood T cell clone dynamics, reportedly best predicted response. Tumor-derived TCR clones expanded in blood after radiotherapy plus ipilimumab.

Germline V lookup: CDR1 LNHDA, CDR2 SQIVND (reference sequence). V was pared by 5 bases and J by 5 bases, with 16 bases between. This CDR3 comprises 14 residues. Some clones are missing from TCRdb's copy, which holds only in-frame ones; the method was immunoSEQ multiplex PCR. The data show over 85,000 clones, approximately 86% seen once. Note on this clone: Its antigen remains unknown.

V is TRBV19 and J is TRBJ2-7; D unclear. The clonotype was recovered from a human donor with non-small cell lung cancer that progressed on radiotherapy plus ipilimumab. The sample was peripheral blood, taken from a patient treated with radiotherapy plus ipilimumab. The CDR3 DNA sequence: TGTGCCAGTAGTGCCCGAGACGGGTCCCACGAGCAGTACTTC. Its protein product is CASSARDGSHEQYF.